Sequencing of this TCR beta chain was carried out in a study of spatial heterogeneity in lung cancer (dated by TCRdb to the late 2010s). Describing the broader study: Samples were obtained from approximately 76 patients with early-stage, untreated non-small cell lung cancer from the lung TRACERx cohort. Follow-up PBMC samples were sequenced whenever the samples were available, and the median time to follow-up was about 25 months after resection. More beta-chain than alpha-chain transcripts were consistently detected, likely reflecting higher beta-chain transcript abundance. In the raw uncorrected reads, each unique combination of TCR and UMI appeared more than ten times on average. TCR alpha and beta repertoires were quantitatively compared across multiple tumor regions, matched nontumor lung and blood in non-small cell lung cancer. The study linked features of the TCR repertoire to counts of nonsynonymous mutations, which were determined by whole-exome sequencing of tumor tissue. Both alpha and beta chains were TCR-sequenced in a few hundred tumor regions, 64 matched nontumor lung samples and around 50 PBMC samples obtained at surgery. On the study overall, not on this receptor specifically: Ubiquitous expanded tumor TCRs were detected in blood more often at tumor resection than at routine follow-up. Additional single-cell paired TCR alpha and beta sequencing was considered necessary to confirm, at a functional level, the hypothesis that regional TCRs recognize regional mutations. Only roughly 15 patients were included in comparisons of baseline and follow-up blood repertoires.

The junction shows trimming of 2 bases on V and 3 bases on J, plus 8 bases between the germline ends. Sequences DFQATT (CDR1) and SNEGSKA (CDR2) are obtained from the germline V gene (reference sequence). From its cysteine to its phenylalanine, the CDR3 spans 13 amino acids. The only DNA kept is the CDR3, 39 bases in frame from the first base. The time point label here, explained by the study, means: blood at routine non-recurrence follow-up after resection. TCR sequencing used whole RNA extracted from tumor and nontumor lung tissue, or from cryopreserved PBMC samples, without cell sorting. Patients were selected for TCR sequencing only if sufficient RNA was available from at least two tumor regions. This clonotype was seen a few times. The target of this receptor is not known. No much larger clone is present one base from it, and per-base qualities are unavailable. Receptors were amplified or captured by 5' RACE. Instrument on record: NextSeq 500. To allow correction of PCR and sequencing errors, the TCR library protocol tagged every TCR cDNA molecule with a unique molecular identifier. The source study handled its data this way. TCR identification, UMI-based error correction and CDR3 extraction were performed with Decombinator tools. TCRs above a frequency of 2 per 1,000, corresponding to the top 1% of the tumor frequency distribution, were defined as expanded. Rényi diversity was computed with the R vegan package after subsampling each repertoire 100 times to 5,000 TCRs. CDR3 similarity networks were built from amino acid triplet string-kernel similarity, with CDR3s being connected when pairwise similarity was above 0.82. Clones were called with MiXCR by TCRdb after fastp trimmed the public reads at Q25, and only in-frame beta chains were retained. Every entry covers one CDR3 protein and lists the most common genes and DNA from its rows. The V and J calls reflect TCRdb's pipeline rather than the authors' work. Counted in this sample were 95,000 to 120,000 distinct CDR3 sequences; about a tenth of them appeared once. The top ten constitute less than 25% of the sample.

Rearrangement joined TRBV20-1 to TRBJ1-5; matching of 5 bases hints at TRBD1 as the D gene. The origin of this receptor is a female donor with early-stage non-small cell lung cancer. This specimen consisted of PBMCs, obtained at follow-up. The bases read TGCAGTGCTAGATCGGGGCTCAATCAGCCCCAGCATTTT. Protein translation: CSARSGLNQPQHF.